What follows are 17 T cell receptor beta chains derived from one specimen sequenced in a study of blood T cell repertoires in COVID-19. Generated by immunoSEQ multiplex PCR, the TCRdb table keeps only in-frame clones and is missing some. The sample consists of 250,000 or so clones, about 82% of them appearing once. The sequenced sample consisted of PBMCs or T cells enriched from blood (not recorded which). Source of these receptors: a woman aged 45 to 65 who had recovered from COVID-19.

The V gene is TRBV11-2, the J gene TRBJ2-7; 9 nucleotides line up with TRBD2. CDR1 is SGHAT and CDR2 is FQNNGV in the germline V gene. This CDR3 region has 16 residues. V lost 4 bases, J lost 7 bases, and 14 bases stayed unmatched. The CDR3 region has the DNA TGTGCCAGCAGCTACGTCGACGGCGGGGGGGCTCTTGAGCAGTACTTC. Its translation is CASSYVDGGGALEQYF.

This chain connects TRBV19 to TRBJ2-2, with unresolved D. This CDR3 comprises 13 residues. V lost 6 bases to trimming and J lost 2 bases, with 7 bases between them. Germline V gives CDR1 LNHDA, CDR2 SQIVND (reference sequence). DNA of the CDR3: TGTGCCAGTAGAAATATCAACACCGGGGAGCTGTTTTTT. It translates to CASRNINTGELFF.

The chain carries TRBV6-5 and TRBJ1-4; 7 nucleotides agree with TRBD1. The CDR3 length is 15 residues. From germline, CDR1 is MNHEY and CDR2 SVGAGI. V was pared by 5 bases and J by 5 bases, with 8 bases of the junction left unmatched. CDR3 residues: CASSPPGQQNEKLFF. The CDR3 DNA sequence: TGTGCCAGCAGTCCTCCGGGACAGCAAAATGAAAAACTGTTTTTT.

This clone was counted between two and nine times. The gene calls are TRBV7-8 and TRBJ1-2; maybe TRBD1 (6 bases). Germline assignment: CDR1 SGHVS and CDR2 FQNEAQ. The V end lost 6 bases, the J end lost 4 bases, and 15 bases lay between the germline ends. This CDR3 is built from 14 residues. Here the CDR3 DNA reads TGTGCCAGCAGTGGACAGTTTCTAGGCTATGGCTACACCTTC. Protein: CASSGQFLGYGYTF.

J is TRBJ2-1 and V is TRBV7-2; TRBD1 matches at 10 bases. The CDR3 sequence is 16 residues long. Per germline, CDR1 SGHTA and CDR2 FQGNSA. After removal of 1 base from V and 9 bases from J, the junction contained 9 bases not matched to a gene. CDR3: CASSLVEGQGTGEQFF. DNA for the CDR3: TGTGCCAGCAGCTTAGTAGAGGGACAGGGGACCGGTGAGCAGTTCTTC.

This clone was picked up one time. The chain is built from TRBV19 and TRBJ1-6; 10 positions agree with TRBD1. Germline CDR1 is LNHDA and CDR2 is SQIVND (reference sequence). V was clipped by 6 bases and J by 5 bases; unmatched bases: 4. The CDR3 has 15 amino acids. This chain's CDR3 is CASRDRGRDNSPLHF. CDR3 DNA: TGTGCCAGTAGGGACAGGGGGAGAGATAATTCACCCCTCCACTTT.

V gene TRBV7-2 combines with J gene TRBJ2-7, with 7 bases fitting TRBD1. V lost 1 base and J lost 3; bases outside the gene matches: 6. Germline V lookup: CDR1 SGHTA, CDR2 FQGNSA. The CDR3 has 15 residues. CDR3 residues: CASSLGQNRGYEQYF. In DNA form, the CDR3 reads TGTGCCAGCAGCTTAGGTCAGAACAGGGGCTACGAGCAGTACTTC. Full variable domain (outside the CDR3, taken from reference TRBV7-2 and TRBJ2-7): GAGVSQSPSNKVTEKGKDVELRCDPISGHTALYWYRQSLGQGLEFLIYFQGNSAPDKSGLPSDRFSAERTGGSVSTLTIQRTQQEDSAVYLCASSLGQNRGYEQYFGPGTRLTVT.

The rearrangement uses TRBV5-6 and TRBJ2-1; tentative D call: TRBD2 (6 bases). The germline V and J ends were trimmed by 0 bases and 2 bases, with 15 bases remaining between them. This CDR3 is built from 17 residues. Germline V gene lookup returns CDR1 SGHDT and CDR2 YYEEEE. CDR3 residues: CASSLGPGGATYNEQFF. CDR3 nucleotide sequence: TGTGCCAGCAGCTTGGGTCCCGGGGGAGCGACCTACAATGAGCAGTTCTTC. Variable domain in full (rest from reference TRBV5-6 and TRBJ2-1): DAGVTQSPTHLIKTRGQQVTLRCSPKSGHDTVSWYQQALGQGPQFIFQYYEEEERQRGNFPDRFSGHQFPNYSSELNVNALLLGDSALYLCASSLGPGGATYNEQFFGPGTRLTVL.

The chain links TRBV4-3 to TRBJ1-6; a weak D match, TRBD1 (5 bases). CDR1 is LGHNA and CDR2 is YSLEER in the germline V gene. Trimming pared 3 bases from V and 8 bases from J, leaving 17 bases between. The CDR3 covers 16 residues. The CDR3 sequence is CASSHGGGRSDSPLHF. CDR3 in DNA: TGCGCCAGCAGCCACGGGGGTGGGAGGTCTGATTCACCCCTCCACTTT.

This clone was detected only once. The rearrangement joins TRBV7-9 to TRBJ2-7; D is possibly TRBD1 (6 bases). Trimming left V 5 bases short and J 6 bases short, with 26 bases between. Germline V gives CDR1 SEHNR, CDR2 FQNEAQ (reference sequence). The CDR3 totals 17 residues. The CDR3 DNA is TGTGCCAGCAGCCACCCGACTGGACAGCAAGGGTCGCGCGAGCAGTACTTC. Translating gives CASSHPTGQQGSREQYF.

This clone appeared a single time. This chain joins TRBV7-2 and TRBJ2-1; 7 bases are shared with TRBD2. Germline loops: CDR1 SGHTA, CDR2 FQGNSA. J was trimmed by 6 bases and V by 2 bases; bases with no gene match: 13. There are 17 residues in the CDR3. The CDR3 loop reads CASSLQVVLARSNEQFF. CDR3 DNA sequence: TGTGCCAGCAGCTTACAGGTCGTACTAGCGAGATCCAATGAGCAGTTCTTC.

This clone appeared once. The V gene is TRBV2, the J gene TRBJ1-1; possible D gene TRBD1, 5 bases. The CDR3 loop spans 15 amino acids. Trimming removed 6 bases from V and 5 bases from J, with 19 bases in between. From germline, CDR1 is SNHLY and CDR2 FYNNEI. The CDR3, as DNA: TGTGCCAGCAGGCAGGGTGGAATTGTAGGTACTGAAGCTTTCTTT. Translating gives CASRQGGIVGTEAFF.

In its sample, this clone was seen a few times. The chain employs TRBV4-1 and TRBJ2-3, with a tentative D call TRBD2 (7 bases). Trimming stripped 0 bases from V and 6 bases from J, with 22 bases between. The CDR3 has 18 amino acids. Germline-derived CDR1 and CDR2 are MGHRA and YSYEKL. The CDR3 here is CASSQDSIAGAGGDTQYF. The CDR3 DNA reads as TGCGCCAGCAGCCAAGATAGTATTGCGGGGGCCGGGGGGGATACGCAGTATTTT.

The DNA of the CDR3 is TGTGCCAGCAGCGGACAGGGTTCTCCCTACGAGCAGTACTTC. It specifies CASSGQGSPYEQYF. The chain carries TRBV27 and TRBJ2-7; 8 nucleotides agree with TRBD1. This CDR3 has 14 residues. Unmatched junction bases numbered 6, after V lost 6 bases and J lost 2 bases. The germline V gene encodes CDR1 MNHEY and CDR2 SMNVEV (reference sequence).

The chain carries TRBV28 and TRBJ2-7; 12 nucleotides line up with TRBD1. The V segment lost 8 bases and the J segment 4 bases; nucleotides outside the gene matches: 9. This CDR3 has 15 residues. Germline V CDR1 and CDR2: MDHEN, SYDVKM. The CDR3 DNA sequence: TGTGCCAGCGAACCCGGGACAGGGGGCCTTTACGAGCAGTACTTC. The encoded protein is CASEPGTGGLYEQYF.

With regard to this clone: One junction end does not reproduce the germline sequence, and a read error may be involved. The chain couples TRBV5-5 to TRBJ2-7, with 8 bases fitting TRBD1. From germline, CDR1 is SGHKS and CDR2 YYEKEE (reference sequence). The CDR3 totals 12 residues. CDR3 nucleotides: TGTGCCAGCAGCTCCGAGACAGGGGCTCTCGTATTC. The encoded protein is CASSSETGALVF.

The chain has TRBV7-3 and TRBJ2-7; 9 nucleotides match TRBD2. V was pared by 2 bases and J by 7 bases, with 9 bases of the junction left unmatched. Per germline, CDR1 SGHTA and CDR2 FQGTGA. The CDR3 is made up of 15 amino acids. CDR3 in amino acids: CASSLRPSGMGEQYF. CDR3 DNA sequence: TGTGCCAGCAGCTTACGTCCTAGCGGGATGGGGGAGCAGTACTTC.